This T cell receptor beta chain was identified during a study of T cell changes during pregnancy in multiple sclerosis. The repertoire was sequenced with immunoSEQ multiplex PCR; TCRdb's copy has only in-frame clones and lacks some. This sample yields tens of thousands of clones, of which around nine tenths are seen a single time; around 0.41% belongs to the top ten. J was trimmed by 8 bases and V by 9 bases; bases with no gene match: 7. Germline CDR1 and CDR2: MNHNY and SVGAGI (reference sequence). This CDR3 is built from 13 residues. The TCR was taken from a female donor with multiple sclerosis, enrolled in a pregnancy study. The J gene is TRBJ1-3, the V gene TRBV6-6; 10 nucleotides align to TRBD1. Source: CD4+ T cells from peripheral blood mononuclear cells, taken before pregnancy. The CDR3 loop reads CASSRGQGYTIYF. The CDR3 DNA reads TGTGCCAGTTCCAGGGGACAGGGGTACACCATATATTTT.